Presented here are 5 T cell receptor beta chains from one specimen sequenced in a study of beta chain features in type 1 diabetes. Of the isolated RNA, all was reverse transcribed, and so the sequenced material was expressed TCRB transcripts. The assay was immunoSEQ multiplex PCR, and TCRdb's table has in-frame clones only and misses some. The sample yields 240,000 or so clones, about 25% seen once. The source material was central memory CD4+ T cells from blood. The origin of the receptors is a man aged 30 to 45 in good health.

This sequence joins TRBV2 and TRBJ2-5, with a tentative D call TRBD2 (5 bases). Germline-derived CDR1 and CDR2 are SNHLY and FYNNEI. With 7 bases removed from V and 3 bases from J, the gap between germline ends came to 15 bases. The CDR3 has 14 amino acids. CDR3 in amino acids: CASKEGLKKETQYF. CDR3 nucleotides: TGTGCCAGCAAAGAAGGACTCAAGAAAGAGACCCAGTACTTC.

This clone showed up just a few times. The genes are TRBV7-2 and TRBJ1-6; TRBD1 is a possible D gene (6 bases). The CDR3 totals 15 residues. Trimming removed 4 bases at V and 6 bases at J, with 13 bases between. Germline CDR1 reads SGHTA; CDR2 reads FQGNSA. CDR3 nucleotide sequence: TGTGCCAGCAGCTCCCGGGACACCGCTAATTCACCCCTCCACTTT. Translation: CASSSRDTANSPLHF.

V and J are TRBV6-5 and TRBJ1-2; D is perhaps TRBD1 (6 bases). Germline-derived CDR1 and CDR2 are MNHEY and SVGAGI. The CDR3 contains 14 residues. Trimming stripped 5 bases from V and 2 bases from J, with 12 bases between. The CDR3 coding sequence is TGTGCCAGCAGTACCGCGACAGGAAACTATGGCTACACCTTC. Protein: CASSTATGNYGYTF.

This rearrangement joins TRBV28 to TRBJ2-1; 10 positions match TRBD2. This CDR3 spans 15 amino acids. V shed 5 bases, J shed 3 bases, and the junction held 4 bases outside the gene matches. Germline CDR1 MDHEN, CDR2 SYDVKM. This CDR3 reads CASSAGTSVYNEQFF. CDR3 coding DNA: TGTGCCAGCAGTGCCGGGACTAGCGTCTACAATGAGCAGTTCTTC.

In its sample, this clone was seen a few times. V is TRBV4-1 and J is TRBJ2-2; the D is unclear. Trimming stripped 1 base from V and 4 bases from J, with 13 bases between. The CDR3 is 16 amino acids. CDR1 is MGHRA, CDR2 YSYEKL, per germline. The CDR3, as DNA: TGCGCCAGCAGCCAAGGCGTGCCCTGGGGCACCGGGGAGCTGTTTTTT. Translating gives CASSQGVPWGTGELFF.